Shown below are 14 T cell receptor beta chains from a single sample sequenced in a study of blood T cell repertoires in COVID-19. The method was immunoSEQ multiplex PCR; TCRdb's version includes in-frame clones alone and lacks a portion of them. The profile shows approximately 460,000 clones, 80% to 90% of them singletons. The material sequenced was peripheral blood. Receptors originate from a young man with COVID-19, enrolled during active disease.

The CDR3: CASSSDAQGPLGEQYF. For the CDR3, the DNA is TGTGCCAGCAGCTCGGACGCGCAGGGGCCCCTCGGCGAGCAGTACTTC. V gene TRBV7-8 combines with J gene TRBJ2-7, with D possibly matching TRBD1 (6 bases). Trimming took off 4 bases at V and 6 bases at J, with 22 bases between the two ends. Germline CDR1 SGHVS, CDR2 FQNEAQ. CDR3 length equals 16 residues.

The chain uses TRBV19 and TRBJ1-2; unclear D gene. The germline V gene encodes CDR1 LNHDA and CDR2 SQIVND (reference sequence). Trimming removed 10 bases from V and 4 bases from J, with 10 bases in between. The CDR3 is 11 amino acids. CDR3: CATRLFYGYTF. In nucleotides, the CDR3 is TGTGCCACGAGGCTTTTCTATGGCTACACCTTC.

A remark on this clone: This sample includes further DNA sequences coding for the same CDR3. The chain couples TRBV14 to TRBJ2-7; 8 bases line up with TRBD1. After removal of 1 base from V and 4 bases from J, the junction contained 3 bases not matched to a gene. The CDR3 extends over 14 amino acids. Germline lookup yields CDR1 SGHDN and CDR2 FVKESK. The CDR3 spells CASSQGQGIYEQYF. The CDR3 nucleotides read TGTGCCAGCAGCCAAGGACAGGGGATATACGAGCAGTACTTC.

V usage is TRBV19 and J usage is TRBJ2-7, with 8 bases fitting TRBD1. The V and J ends lost 3 bases and 2 bases, in that order; junction bases with no gene match: 9. CDR1 is LNHDA, CDR2 SQIVND, per germline (reference sequence). The CDR3 is 16 residues long. The CDR3 is CASSISTGTGPYEQYF. The CDR3 coding sequence is TGTGCCAGTAGTATTTCCACCGGGACAGGCCCCTACGAGCAGTACTTC.

This clone was seen just once. The V call is TRBV13, the J call TRBJ2-3; maybe TRBD2 (6 bases). Germline-derived CDR1 and CDR2 are PRHDT and FYEKMQ (reference sequence). Trimming took 0 bases from V and 3 from J, leaving 7 bases between them. The CDR3 is made up of 14 amino acids. The CDR3 DNA follows: TGTGCCAGCAGCTTAGGTGGGGGGACAGATACGCAGTATTTT. Protein product: CASSLGGGTDTQYF.

The CDR3 here is CATLGTHNEQFF. The CDR3 DNA reads TGTGCCACCCTCGGGACACACAATGAGCAGTTCTTC. The chain links TRBV27 to TRBJ2-1; possible D gene TRBD1, 6 bases. V lost 10 bases and J lost 5, with 12 bases in between. The V gene's germline CDR1 is MNHEY and CDR2 SMNVEV (reference sequence). CDR3 length: 12 amino acids.

V is TRBV7-6 and J is TRBJ2-1; 11 bases are a match to TRBD2. Trimming at V came to 3 bases and at J to 12 bases, leaving 10 bases not matched to a gene. Germline CDR1 and CDR2: SGHVS and FNYEAQ. The CDR3 runs to 15 residues. The CDR3 DNA follows: TGTGCCAGCAGCTTCGGGACTAGCGGTCTCATGAGGCAGTTCTTC. Translating it yields CASSFGTSGLMRQFF.

The J gene is TRBJ2-2, the V gene TRBV5-1, with a weak D call TRBD2 (5 bases). Trimming stripped 2 bases from V and 0 bases from J, with 8 bases between. The CDR3 runs to 15 residues. Germline V gene sequence: CDR1 SGHRS, CDR2 YFSETQ. CDR3 protein: CASSFGGSNTGELFF. CDR3 nucleotides: TGCGCCAGCAGCTTCGGAGGTTCGAACACCGGGGAGCTGTTTTTT.

This clone appeared a single time. The chain has TRBV10-1 and TRBJ1-6; D is possibly TRBD1 (6 bases). Germline-derived CDR1 and CDR2 are WNHNN and SYGVQD (reference sequence). V was shortened by 5 bases and J by 8 bases, with 10 bases between the two germline ends. This CDR3 region has 13 residues. CDR3: CASSTNRDSPLHF. The CDR3, as DNA: TGCGCCAGCAGTACGAACAGGGATTCACCCCTCCACTTT.

The chain carries TRBV20-1 and TRBJ2-3; 9 bases map to TRBD2. CDR3 length: 14 residues. The V segment lost 3 bases and the J segment 3 bases; nucleotides outside the gene matches: 4. CDR1 is DFQATT and CDR2 is SNEGSKA in the germline V gene (reference sequence). The CDR3 is CSASSLAGTDTQYF. Here the CDR3 DNA reads TGCAGTGCTAGTTCCCTAGCGGGGACAGATACGCAGTATTTT.

The V gene is TRBV21-1, the J gene TRBJ2-2; TRBD1 is taken as the D call from the table, unchecked against the DNA. TRBV21-1 corresponds to a pseudogene. This CDR3 is built from 9 residues. CDR3 nucleotide sequence: TGTGCCAGCAGATACATCGTGTTTTTT. Its translation is CASRYIVFF.

The chain has TRBV5-1 and TRBJ2-1; TRBD1 agrees at 8 bases. The J segment lost 2 bases and the V segment lost 4 bases, leaving 5 bases of the junction unmatched. The CDR3 sequence is 15 residues long. Germline-derived CDR1 and CDR2 are SGHRS and YFSETQ. The chain's CDR3 is CASSMDRATYNEQFF. The CDR3, as DNA: TGCGCCAGCAGCATGGACAGGGCCACCTACAATGAGCAGTTCTTC. Together with reference TRBV5-1 and TRBJ2-1, the CDR3 gives the full variable domain: KAGVTQTPRYLIKTRGQQVTLSCSPISGHRSVSWYQQTPGQGLQFLFEYFSETQRNKGNFPGRFSGRQFSNSRSEMNVSTLELGDSALYLCASSMDRATYNEQFFGPGTRLTVL.

The CDR3 DNA follows: TGTGCCAGCAGCGTGACTAGTAGCACCGGGGAGCTGTTTTTT. This codes for CASSVTSSTGELFF. V is TRBV5-6 and J is TRBJ2-2; D may be TRBD2 (6 bases). Trimming took off 4 bases at V and 4 bases at J, with 11 bases between the two ends. The CDR3 sequence is 14 residues long. Looked up from germline, CDR1 is SGHDT and CDR2 is YYEEEE.

The chain is built from TRBV11-3 and TRBJ2-1; 7 nucleotides match TRBD2. The CDR3 length is 15 residues. J was trimmed by 5 bases and V by 5 bases; bases with no gene match: 9. Germline-derived CDR1 and CDR2 are SGHNT and YENEEA. The CDR3 protein is CASSPSGILDNEQFF. The CDR3 bases are TGTGCCAGCAGCCCCAGCGGGATTTTGGACAATGAGCAGTTCTTC.